This T cell receptor (beta chain) was sequenced in a study of blood T cells in healthy people across ages. Next came a second PCR, run for 7 to 11 cycles, which used a sample-barcoded 5' primer along with a J-beta primer mix. Each sample provided no less than 2.5 million CDR3-containing paired-end reads. TCRdb ran MiXCR on the 5' RACE reads and lists one entry per CDR3 protein. Here the sample spans roughly 930,000 distinct CDR3 sequences, roughly 43% being singletons. The extraction recovered at least 5 micrograms of total RNA per sample. The germline CDR1 and CDR2 sequences are SGHTA and FQGNSA. V was shortened by 5 bases and J by 5 bases, with 15 bases between the two germline ends. The CDR3 is 14 residues long.

The J gene is TRBJ1-1, the V gene TRBV7-2; no clear D gene. Sequenced material: blood. The sequence derives from a man aged 25-40 years in good health. Here the CDR3 DNA reads TGTGCCAGCAGCCCAAGGGTACGGGGAACTGAAGCTTTCTTT. Residues: CASSPRVRGTEAFF.